This TCR beta chain stems from a study of shared clonotypes between healthy human individuals. The data were produced by immunoSEQ multiplex PCR, yet TCRdb's version contains in-frame clones alone and is incomplete. The data show about 750,000 clones, nearly 95% seen once. CDR1 is MGHRA, CDR2 YSYEKL, per germline. The CDR3 length is 15 residues. With 2 bases clipped from V and 3 bases from J, the junction kept 4 bases outside the gene matches. Terminally differentiated effector memory CD45RA+ cells were excluded by CCR7 positive selection of CD45RO-negative cells. The source material was naive CD8+ T cells sorted from blood. This receptor was identified in a man aged 25-45 years in good health. The V gene is TRBV4-1, the J gene TRBJ2-1; 7 bases align to TRBD1. CDR3 loop: CASSQLQGVYNEQFF. The CDR3 DNA reads as TGCGCCAGCAGCCAACTCCAGGGGGTCTACAATGAGCAGTTCTTC.